This entry lists 24 T cell receptor beta chains sequenced from one sample in a study of blood T cell repertoires in COVID-19. Sequencing used immunoSEQ multiplex PCR; TCRdb keeps in-frame clones, though not all of them. The sample holds approximately 220,000 clones, 80% to 90% seen once. Sequenced input: PBMCs or T cells enriched from blood (not recorded which). The source of these receptors is a woman in her late teens or twenties in a cohort exposed to, infected with or recovered from COVID-19 (not recorded which).

This chain joins TRBV7-9 and TRBJ1-2, with D uncertain. With 4 bases removed from V and 4 bases from J, the gap between germline ends came to 7 bases. Per the germline V gene, CDR1 is SEHNR and CDR2 is FQNEAQ (reference sequence). This CDR3 comprises 12 residues. CDR3 nucleotide sequence: TGTGCCAGCAGCTCTCGCAGCTATGGCTACACCTTC. Its protein product is CASSSRSYGYTF.

This sequence joins TRBV7-8 and TRBJ2-7, with 7 positions matching TRBD1. The V gene end was trimmed by 6 bases and the J gene end by 4 bases; junction bases not matched to a gene: 6. CDR1 and CDR2 (germline): SGHVS, FQNEAQ. The CDR3 contains 13 residues. CDR3 sequence reads: CASRSGQLYEQYF. The CDR3 DNA follows: TGTGCCAGCAGATCGGGACAGCTTTACGAGCAGTACTTC.

The genes are TRBV6-5 and TRBJ1-4, with 7 bases that match TRBD1. Germline CDR1 is MNHEY and CDR2 is SVGAGI. The CDR3 runs 16 residues. Trimming removed 0 bases from V and 10 bases from J; junction bases left unmatched: 11. CDR3 in amino acids: CASSYSTAGTEGKLFF. CDR3 DNA sequence: TGTGCCAGCAGTTACTCGACGGCCGGGACAGAGGGAAAACTGTTTTTT.

The chain recombines TRBV5-8 with TRBJ2-1, with TRBD2 as a possible D gene (5 bases). Germline loops: CDR1 SGHTS, CDR2 YDEGEE. Trimming stripped 3 bases from V and 12 bases from J, with 16 bases between. This CDR3 comprises 13 residues. In DNA, the CDR3 is TGTGCCAGCAGCTCAAGGAGGATGGGCGGGCAGTTCTTC. Protein sequence: CASSSRRMGGQFF.

The chain employs TRBV9 and TRBJ1-2, with D possibly being TRBD1 (6 bases). The V gene's germline CDR1 is SGDLS and CDR2 YYNGEE. V was shortened by 4 bases and J by 0 bases, with 13 bases between the two germline ends. CDR3 length equals 15 residues. CDR3 protein: CASSIRDKANYGYTF. The CDR3 DNA reads TGTGCCAGCAGCATCCGGGACAAAGCTAACTATGGCTACACCTTC.

The genes are TRBV5-5 and TRBJ2-6; weak D call: TRBD1 (6 bases). V was clipped by 0 bases and J by 0 bases, with 13 bases between them. Per germline, CDR1 SGHKS and CDR2 YYEKEE (reference sequence). CDR3 length: 18 residues. CDR3 DNA: TGTGCCAGCAGCTTGGGGTCAGGGGACATCTCTGGGGCCAACGTCCTGACTTTC. Amino acid sequence: CASSLGSGDISGANVLTF.

For this clone: Other DNA variants within this sample encode the same CDR3. The CDR3 coding sequence is TGTGCCAGCAGCTTGGGGCACACAGATACGCAGTATTTT. Its translation: CASSLGHTDTQYF. V is TRBV7-3 and J is TRBJ2-3; D is perhaps TRBD1 (5 bases). V shed 3 bases and J shed 2 bases, with 6 bases lying between them. The CDR3 consists of 13 residues. Germline assignment: CDR1 SGHTA and CDR2 FQGTGA. Based on the CDR3 plus reference TRBV7-3 and TRBJ2-3, the full variable domain is GAGVSQTPSNKVTEKGKYVELRCDPISGHTALYWYRQSLGQGPEFLIYFQGTGAADDSGLPNDRFFAVRPEGSVSTLKIQRTERGDSAVYLCASSLGHTDTQYFGPGTRLTVL.

The rearrangement uses TRBV4-1 and TRBJ2-1, with 10 bases identical to TRBD2. V was pared by 0 bases and J by 6 bases, with 2 bases of the junction left unmatched. The germline gives CDR1 MGHRA, CDR2 YSYEKL. The CDR3 has 15 amino acids. The CDR3 DNA sequence: TGCGCCAGCAGCCAAGAACTAGCGGGATTCAATGAGCAGTTCTTC. Its translation is CASSQELAGFNEQFF.

The chain is built from TRBV24-1 and TRBJ1-2; D possibly corresponds to TRBD1 (6 bases). V was cut by 4 bases and J by 3 bases, with 8 bases left in between. The CDR3 is made up of 13 amino acids. Germline V gene sequence: CDR1 KGHDR, CDR2 SFDVKD. The CDR3 DNA reads TGTGCCACCAGTGAGGGGGCTGACTATGGCTACACCTTC. Its protein product is CATSEGADYGYTF.

This clone has a handful of counts. J is TRBJ1-5 and V is TRBV19, with 8 bases that match TRBD1. CDR3 length: 18 amino acids. The V gene end was trimmed by 5 bases and the J gene end by 2 bases; junction bases not matched to a gene: 14. CDR1 is LNHDA and CDR2 is SQIVND in the germline V gene (reference sequence). CDR3 region: CASSPSLPGGAGNQPQHF. Written as DNA, the CDR3 is TGTGCCAGTAGTCCCTCACTTCCAGGGGGCGCAGGCAATCAGCCCCAGCATTTT.

This chain joins TRBV11-2 and TRBJ1-2; D gene ambiguous. CDR1 and CDR2 from the germline V gene are SGHAT and FQNNGV. Deletions cut 0 bases from V and 2 bases from J, with 7 bases between. This CDR3 spans 14 amino acids. The CDR3 is CASSLDVLNYGYTF. CDR3 nucleotide sequence: TGTGCCAGCAGCTTAGATGTTCTCAACTATGGCTACACCTTC.

The rearrangement joins TRBV9 to TRBJ1-3; TRBD1 is a possible D gene (6 bases). V lost 0 bases, J lost 0 bases, and 16 bases lay in between. Germline V gene data show CDR1 as SGDLS and CDR2 as YYNGEE. The CDR3 loop spans 18 amino acids. The CDR3 sequence: CASSVDPGHSSSGNTIYF. In DNA, the CDR3 is TGTGCCAGCAGCGTAGACCCGGGACACTCGAGCTCTGGAAACACCATATATTTT.

The rearrangement uses TRBV2 and TRBJ2-7; the match to TRBD1 covers 10 bases. CDR1 is SNHLY, CDR2 FYNNEI, per germline. The junction had 11 bases not matched to a gene; V was cut back by 6 bases and J by 6 bases. This CDR3 spans 15 amino acids. CDR3 bases: TGTGCCAGCAGGACAGGGGGCGACCTTGGCCTCGAGCAGTACTTC. Translating it yields CASRTGGDLGLEQYF. The variable domain in full, with the rest retrieved from reference TRBV2 and TRBJ2-7, is EPEVTQTPSHQVTQMGQEVILRCVPISNHLYFYWYRQILGQKVEFLVSFYNNEISEKSEIFDDQFSVERPDGSNFTLKIRSTKLEDSAMYFCASRTGGDLGLEQYFGPGTRLTVT.

This clone was recorded many times. The rearrangement uses TRBV7-3 and TRBJ1-2; TRBD1 is a possible D gene (5 bases). The CDR3 covers 15 residues. V lost 5 bases, J lost 4 bases, and 17 bases lay in between. Germline CDR1 reads SGHTA; CDR2 reads FQGTGA. CDR3 loop: CASSMSPQGTYGYTF. The CDR3 DNA sequence: TGTGCCAGCAGCATGTCTCCCCAGGGTACCTATGGCTACACCTTC. The complete variable domain, with remaining parts taken from reference TRBV7-3 and TRBJ1-2, reads GAGVSQTPSNKVTEKGKYVELRCDPISGHTALYWYRQSLGQGPEFLIYFQGTGAADDSGLPNDRFFAVRPEGSVSTLKIQRTERGDSAVYLCASSMSPQGTYGYTFGSGTRLTVV.

The chain is built from TRBV3-1 (or the pseudogene TRBV3-2) and TRBJ2-2; TRBD1 agrees at 9 bases. CDR3 length: 15 residues. Germline lookup yields CDR1 LGHDT and CDR2 YNNKEL (reference sequence). V lost 2 bases and J lost 4; bases outside the gene matches: 2. In DNA form, the CDR3 reads TGTGCCAGCAGCCAACCGGGACAGGGCACCGGGGAGCTGTTTTTT. This translates into CASSQPGQGTGELFF.

The J gene is TRBJ1-2, the V gene TRBV29-1; TRBD1 aligns across 10 bases. Per the germline V gene, CDR1 is SQVTM and CDR2 is ANQGSEA. This CDR3 is 13 amino acids long. After removal of 4 bases from V and 5 bases from J, the junction contained 4 bases not matched to a gene. CDR3 amino acids: CSVVSGQGYGYTF. In DNA, the CDR3 is TGCAGCGTTGTATCGGGACAGGGGTATGGCTACACCTTC.

The chain joins TRBV21-1 to TRBJ1-2; the table gives TRBD1 as D, unverified against the DNA. TRBV21-1 is a known pseudogene. The CDR3 consists of 15 residues. The CDR3 coding sequence is TGTGCCAGCAGCATCCGGGACAGCCCGTTTGGTGGCTACACCTTC. This sequence encodes CASSIRDSPFGGYTF.

V and J are TRBV28 and TRBJ1-1; TRBD1 matches at 7 bases. There are 12 residues in the CDR3. V trimming: 8 bases; J trimming: 5 bases; junction bases outside the gene matches: 5. Germline CDR1 MDHEN, CDR2 SYDVKM. Here the CDR3 DNA reads TGTGCCAGCCGAAGGGGACAGACTGAAGCTTTCTTT. It is translated as CASRRGQTEAFF.

The chain is built from TRBV9 and TRBJ1-1; no clear D gene. CDR1 and CDR2 (germline): SGDLS, YYNGEE. V dropped 4 bases and J dropped 3 bases, with 13 bases sitting between them. The CDR3 length is 14 residues. The chain's CDR3 is CASSPTNGDTEAFF. As DNA, the CDR3 is TGTGCCAGCAGCCCGACGAACGGGGACACTGAAGCTTTCTTT.

The chain joins TRBV28 to TRBJ1-2; 9 bases agree with TRBD1. Germline CDR1 MDHEN, CDR2 SYDVKM. J gave up 6 bases and V 5 bases, and 7 bases lay outside the gene matches. This CDR3 spans 14 amino acids. The DNA for the CDR3 is TGTGCCAGCAGTGGGGGGTGGACAGGGGATGGCTACACCTTC. Encoded protein: CASSGGWTGDGYTF.

About this clone: At one end, the junction sequence differs from germline, possibly due to a read error. CDR3 in DNA: TGTGCCAGCAGCCAAGCCGGGGGGTTGGTCTTC. Its translation is CASSQAGGLVF. The rearrangement uses TRBV3-1 (or the pseudogene TRBV3-2) and TRBJ2-1, with 7 bases lining up with TRBD2. Per the germline V gene, CDR1 is LGHDT and CDR2 is YNNKEL (reference sequence). The CDR3 has 11 amino acids.

CDR3 coding DNA: TGTGCCAGCAGCCCGGGACACCCCCAAGAGACCCAGTACTTC. Translated, it gives CASSPGHPQETQYF. The V and J genes are TRBV27 and TRBJ2-5; tentative D call: TRBD1 (6 bases). Germline loops: CDR1 MNHEY, CDR2 SMNVEV (reference sequence). The CDR3 sequence is 14 residues long. V lost 6 bases to trimming and J lost 1 base, with 12 bases between them.

The V gene is TRBV24-1, the J gene TRBJ2-1; 7 positions agree with TRBD2. The CDR3 spans 15 residues. Trimming at V came to 2 bases and at J to 7 bases, leaving 7 bases not matched to a gene. Germline V gives CDR1 KGHDR, CDR2 SFDVKD. CDR3 in DNA: TGTGCCACCAGTGATTGGTCAGGGAGGGCGAATGAGCAGTTCTTC. It specifies CATSDWSGRANEQFF.

This clone was seen just once. The rearrangement joins TRBV10-2 to TRBJ2-3; 9 bases line up with TRBD2. CDR3 length equals 13 residues. V was pared by 3 bases and J by 9 bases, with 4 bases of the junction left unmatched. Per the germline V gene, CDR1 is WSHSY and CDR2 is SAAADI. DNA for the CDR3: TGCGCCAGCAGTGAAAGCCTAGCGGGGACGCAGTATTTT. Protein: CASSESLAGTQYF.